This note documents a single T cell receptor beta chain sequence. What it binds is unknown. The data stem from a study of T cell responses to AZD1222 COVID-19 vaccine. Trimming removed 0 bases at V and 7 bases at J, with 7 bases between. The CDR3 consists of 13 residues. Germline V CDR1 and CDR2: LGHDT, YNNKEL (reference sequence). TCRdb's table, derived via immunoSEQ multiplex PCR, lists solely in-frame clones and lacks some. The sample lists tens of thousands of clones, 70% to 85% occurring once. Study-level results: Sampling that yielded the repertoires occurred only after the peak T cell response. White British ancestry dominated among donors, who included more females, and clonal diversity was possibly underestimated. Spike-specific TCRs gained breadth and depth after people received two AZD1222 doses.

The clonotype comes from an adult in good health. The chain has TRBV3-1 (or the pseudogene TRBV3-2) and TRBJ1-5; no reliable D call. The sequences come from peripheral blood, collected on day 0 of MenACWY control vaccination. CDR3 sequence reads: CASSQDGRQPQHF. The DNA of the CDR3 is TGTGCCAGCAGCCAAGATGGTCGACAGCCCCAGCATTTT.